Described below is a single T cell receptor beta chain sequence and its context. The isolated RNA, all of it, was reverse transcribed, so expressed TCRB transcripts were what got sequenced. Assay: immunoSEQ multiplex PCR; the TCRdb copy retains only in-frame clones and omits some. This sample has about 450,000 clones, with roughly 11% found just once. The CDR3 extends over 13 amino acids. Germline assignment: CDR1 SGDLS and CDR2 YYNGEE. Trimming removed 0 bases from V and 8 bases from J, with 11 bases in between. The source of the sample is a study of beta chain features in type 1 diabetes. For the study at large: All samples yielded around 98,000,000 examined sorted cells.

One heparinised blood draw, averaging about 116 mL, came from each donor. The specimen sequenced was naive CD4+ T cells from blood. The source of this sequence is a woman under 30 in good health. V gene TRBV9 combines with J gene TRBJ1-2; tentative D call: TRBD1 (5 bases). This CDR3 is CASSVEGTSGYTF. DNA of the CDR3: TGTGCCAGCAGCGTAGAAGGGACCTCCGGCTACACCTTC. Supplemented by reference TRBV9 and TRBJ1-2, the full variable domain reads DSGVTQTPKHLITATGQRVTLRCSPRSGDLSVYWYQQSLDQGLQFLIQYYNGEERAKGNILERFSAQQFPDLHSELNLSSLELGDSALYFCASSVEGTSGYTFGSGTRLTVV.